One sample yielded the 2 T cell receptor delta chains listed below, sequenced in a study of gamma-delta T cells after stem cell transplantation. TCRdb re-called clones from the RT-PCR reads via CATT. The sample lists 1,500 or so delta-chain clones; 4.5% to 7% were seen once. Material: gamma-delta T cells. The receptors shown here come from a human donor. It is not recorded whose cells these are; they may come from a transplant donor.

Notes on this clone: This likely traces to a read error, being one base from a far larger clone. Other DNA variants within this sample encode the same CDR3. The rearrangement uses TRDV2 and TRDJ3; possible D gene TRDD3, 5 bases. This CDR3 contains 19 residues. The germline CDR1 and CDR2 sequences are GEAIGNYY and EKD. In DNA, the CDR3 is TGTGCCTGTGACACAGCCGGGGGTCGATCCTCCTGGGACACCCGGCAGATGTTTTTC. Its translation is CACDTAGGRSSWDTRQMFF.

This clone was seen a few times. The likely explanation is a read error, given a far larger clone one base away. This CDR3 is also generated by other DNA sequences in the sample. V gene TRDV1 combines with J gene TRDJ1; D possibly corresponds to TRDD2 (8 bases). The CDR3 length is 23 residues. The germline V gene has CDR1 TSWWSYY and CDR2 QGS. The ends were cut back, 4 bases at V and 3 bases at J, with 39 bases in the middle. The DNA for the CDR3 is TGTGCTCTTGGGGTCCGGCCTTCCTATGCGGCCTGGGGGTTCCTCTCCTCTTCCGATAAACTCATCTTT. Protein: CALGVRPSYAAWGFLSSSDKLIF.